These T cell receptor beta chains were read from a single sample in a study of blood T cells in healthy people across ages. MiXCR, applied by TCRdb to the 5' RACE reads, yields one record per CDR3 protein. The profile covers approximately 700,000 distinct CDR3 sequences, with about a third appearing a single time and 15% taken by the ten largest. Sequenced sample: blood. The receptors come from a woman older than 75 in good health. Both conserved end residues are part of each CDR3. The D gene is left open where the match is weak. Size is omitted from some rows. Given values are once, few, many or a class for expanded clones.

j_gene: TRBJ1-1
v_gene: TRBV5-1
abundance: many
d_gene: -
CDR3nt: TGCGCCAGCAGCCGGTCCGATAATTCGAACACTGAAGCTTTCTTT
CDR3aa: CASSRSDNSNTEAFF

j_gene: TRBJ2-1
v_gene: TRBV6-6
abundance: -
d_gene: -
CDR3nt: TGTGCCAGCAGCCCCGGACACTCCTACAATGAGCAGTTCTTC
CDR3aa: CASSPGHSYNEQFF

j_gene: TRBJ1-4
v_gene: TRBV10-3
abundance: -
d_gene: -
CDR3nt: TGTGCCATCAGTTTAAGTCCCGGTCGGGAAAAACTGTTTTTT
CDR3aa: CAISLSPGREKLFF

j_gene: TRBJ2-3
v_gene: TRBV14
abundance: many
d_gene: -
CDR3nt: TGTGCCAGCAGCCCCTTTCTTGGTACGCAGTATTTT
CDR3aa: CASSPFLGTQYF

j_gene: TRBJ2-1
v_gene: TRBV3-1
abundance: -
d_gene: TRBD1
CDR3nt: TGTGCCAGCAGCCAAAACAGGGGGCGCTACAATGAGCAGTTCTTC
CDR3aa: CASSQNRGRYNEQFF

j_gene: TRBJ1-6
v_gene: TRBV20-1
abundance: many
d_gene: -
CDR3nt: TGCAGTGCCCCAAGCGCAAGGAGTCTGGGCTCCTATAATTCACCCCTCCACTTT
CDR3aa: CSAPSARSLGSYNSPLHF

j_gene: TRBJ1-1
v_gene: TRBV6-2/TRBV6-3
abundance: many
d_gene: -
CDR3nt: TGTGCCAGCAGTACCGGGACTAGGAACACTGAAGCTTTCTTT
CDR3aa: CASSTGTRNTEAFF

j_gene: TRBJ2-1
v_gene: TRBV12-3/TRBV12-4
abundance: many
d_gene: TRBD2
CDR3nt: TGTGCCAGCAGCTCCAATAGCGGGGGCTACAATGAGCAGTTCTTC
CDR3aa: CASSSNSGGYNEQFF

j_gene: TRBJ2-3
v_gene: TRBV5-1
abundance: many
d_gene: -
CDR3nt: TGCGCCAGCAGCTCCGGGCTTACCTTGAACACAGATACGCAGTATTTT
CDR3aa: CASSSGLTLNTDTQYF

j_gene: TRBJ2-7
v_gene: TRBV18
abundance: many
d_gene: TRBD1
CDR3nt: TGTGCCAGCTCATTACAGGGGGTGCCAACCTACGAGCAGTACTTC
CDR3aa: CASSLQGVPTYEQYF

j_gene: TRBJ2-5
v_gene: TRBV11-2
abundance: -
d_gene: TRBD1
CDR3nt: TGTGCCAGCAGCTCAATCCTTCGACAGGGGGATGAGACCCAGTACTTC
CDR3aa: CASSSILRQGDETQYF

j_gene: TRBJ2-3
v_gene: TRBV7-9
abundance: many
d_gene: TRBD1
CDR3nt: TGTGCCAGCAGCTTAAATACAGGGGGCACAGATACGCAGTATTTT
CDR3aa: CASSLNTGGTDTQYF

j_gene: TRBJ2-5
v_gene: TRBV7-2
abundance: many
d_gene: TRBD2
CDR3nt: TGTGCCAGCAGCCTTCTGACCGGGGGGGGGAGAGAGACCCAGTACTTC
CDR3aa: CASSLLTGGGRETQYF

j_gene: TRBJ1-2
v_gene: TRBV12-3/TRBV12-4
abundance: many
d_gene: TRBD1
CDR3nt: TGTGCCAGCAGACAGGGGGCAGGATATGGCTACACCTTC
CDR3aa: CASRQGAGYGYTF

j_gene: TRBJ1-2
v_gene: TRBV5-5
abundance: many
d_gene: -
CDR3nt: TGTGCCAGCAGCTTGGGCAGGAACCTTTTCCATGGCTACACCTTC
CDR3aa: CASSLGRNLFHGYTF

j_gene: TRBJ1-2
v_gene: TRBV5-1
abundance: many
d_gene: -
CDR3nt: TGCGCCAGTCGGGCCGAGGGTCCCGGCTACGGCTACACCTTC
CDR3aa: CASRAEGPGYGYTF

j_gene: TRBJ1-3
v_gene: TRBV15
abundance: few
d_gene: -
CDR3nt: TGTGCCACCAGCAGAGATCCCCCCGGGGCGGCTGGAAACACCATATATTTT
CDR3aa: CATSRDPPGAAGNTIYF

j_gene: TRBJ2-5
v_gene: TRBV7-9
abundance: many
d_gene: TRBD1
CDR3nt: TGTGCCAGCAGTCAAACAGGGGGCCCAGAGACCCAGTACTTC
CDR3aa: CASSQTGGPETQYF

j_gene: TRBJ1-3
v_gene: TRBV25-1
abundance: -
d_gene: TRBD1
CDR3nt: TGTGCCAGCAGTGACGCTCCCGGGACAGGGGGAGGAAACACCATATATTTT
CDR3aa: CASSDAPGTGGGNTIYF

j_gene: TRBJ2-5
v_gene: TRBV20-1
abundance: -
d_gene: -
CDR3nt: TGCAGTGCTAGAGTCAGGGCACTGGAACAAGAGACCCAGTACTTC
CDR3aa: CSARVRALEQETQYF

j_gene: TRBJ1-4
v_gene: TRBV29-1
abundance: few
d_gene: -
CDR3nt: TGCAACGTTGAAGTAGTAGAGGGGACGGAAAAACTGTTTTTT
CDR3aa: CNVEVVEGTEKLFF

j_gene: TRBJ2-3
v_gene: TRBV20-1
abundance: many
d_gene: TRBD2
CDR3nt: TGCAGTGCTAGTCTCACAGCGGGGCTTAGCACAGATACGCAGTATTTT
CDR3aa: CSASLTAGLSTDTQYF

j_gene: TRBJ2-3
v_gene: TRBV20-1
abundance: -
d_gene: TRBD2
CDR3nt: TGCAGTGCCCCGTCGAGGACTAGTGGCACAGATACGCAGTATTTT
CDR3aa: CSAPSRTSGTDTQYF

j_gene: TRBJ1-6
v_gene: TRBV5-1
abundance: few
d_gene: TRBD1
CDR3nt: TGCGCCAGCAGCTGGCAAACTACAGGGGTAAATGATAATTCACCCCTCCACTTT
CDR3aa: CASSWQTTGVNDNSPLHF

j_gene: TRBJ2-3
v_gene: TRBV7-2
abundance: -
d_gene: -
CDR3nt: TGTGCCAGCAGCCCCCCAGGGGCGCGGCACCCAGATACGCAGTATTTT
CDR3aa: CASSPPGARHPDTQYF

j_gene: TRBJ2-3
v_gene: TRBV7-6
abundance: many
d_gene: -
CDR3nt: TGTGCCAGCAGCTTAGAAGTATTAGTAGATACGCAGTATTTT
CDR3aa: CASSLEVLVDTQYF

j_gene: TRBJ2-1
v_gene: TRBV4-2
abundance: few
d_gene: TRBD2
CDR3nt: TGTGCCAGCAGCCAAGGCACACCGGGGGGGGAGGATGAGCAGTTCTTC
CDR3aa: CASSQGTPGGEDEQFF

j_gene: TRBJ2-1
v_gene: TRBV6-5
abundance: many
d_gene: -
CDR3nt: TGTGCCAGCAGCCCCCCAGGGGCACACAATGAGCAGTTCTTC
CDR3aa: CASSPPGAHNEQFF

j_gene: TRBJ2-3
v_gene: TRBV5-1
abundance: -
d_gene: TRBD1
CDR3nt: TGCGCCAGCAGCTTGGGCCGTTGGGGACAGGGGGGAGAAAGGGACACAGATACGCAGTATTTT
CDR3aa: CASSLGRWGQGGERDTDTQYF

j_gene: TRBJ2-7
v_gene: TRBV6-1
abundance: -
d_gene: TRBD1
CDR3nt: TGTGCCAGCAGGTCGGGGGACAGGGTTGGGGAGCAGTACTTC
CDR3aa: CASRSGDRVGEQYF

j_gene: TRBJ2-5
v_gene: TRBV7-2
abundance: many
d_gene: -
CDR3nt: TGTGCCAGCAGCTTAGTTGAGGGAGAGACCCAGTACTTC
CDR3aa: CASSLVEGETQYF

j_gene: TRBJ1-1
v_gene: TRBV7-8
abundance: -
d_gene: -
CDR3nt: TGTGCCAGCAGCTCCCGTTTGAATATCGCTGAAGCTTTCTTT
CDR3aa: CASSSRLNIAEAFF

j_gene: TRBJ1-5
v_gene: TRBV5-1
abundance: few
d_gene: TRBD1
CDR3nt: TGCGCCAGCAGCCCCTCAGGGGGCTATCAGCCCCAGCATTTT
CDR3aa: CASSPSGGYQPQHF

j_gene: TRBJ1-4
v_gene: TRBV7-9
abundance: -
d_gene: -
CDR3nt: TGTGCCAGCAGCTTAGAGCGTGAAAAACTGTTTTTT
CDR3aa: CASSLEREKLFF

j_gene: TRBJ2-2
v_gene: TRBV5-1
abundance: -
d_gene: -
CDR3nt: TGCGCCAGCAGCTCCGGGATCCACACCGGGGAGCTGTTTTTT
CDR3aa: CASSSGIHTGELFF

j_gene: TRBJ2-1
v_gene: TRBV3-1
abundance: -
d_gene: TRBD2
CDR3nt: TGTGCCAGCAGCCCATATTTTCCCGGGACTAGCGGGGGGAAGGTACCGGAAGAGACCCAGTTCTTC
CDR3aa: CASSPYFPGTSGGKVPEETQFF

j_gene: TRBJ2-3
v_gene: TRBV7-2
abundance: -
d_gene: TRBD2
CDR3nt: TGTGCCAGCAGCTATCCGGGACTAGCATTCCCCGGCCCGCACACAGATACGCAGTATTTT
CDR3aa: CASSYPGLAFPGPHTDTQYF

j_gene: TRBJ1-5
v_gene: TRBV5-1
abundance: many
d_gene: -
CDR3nt: TGCGCCAGCAGCTTGGGGCAGGATAGCAATCAGCCCCAGCATTTT
CDR3aa: CASSLGQDSNQPQHF

j_gene: TRBJ1-1
v_gene: TRBV5-1
abundance: many
d_gene: -
CDR3nt: TGCGCCAGCAGCTTAGGGGGAAGGAACACTGAAGCTTTCTTT
CDR3aa: CASSLGGRNTEAFF

j_gene: TRBJ2-1
v_gene: TRBV5-5
abundance: -
d_gene: TRBD2
CDR3nt: TGTGCCAGCAGCCAACTCCGACTAGCGGGGATTTACAATGAGCAGTTCTTC
CDR3aa: CASSQLRLAGIYNEQFF

j_gene: TRBJ2-7
v_gene: TRBV6-5
abundance: many
d_gene: TRBD1
CDR3nt: TGTGCCAGCAGTTACGGGACAGGGGGTTACGAGCAGTACTTC
CDR3aa: CASSYGTGGYEQYF

j_gene: TRBJ2-1
v_gene: TRBV30
abundance: -
d_gene: -
CDR3nt: TGTGCCTGGAGCCAAAGCTCTTACAATGAGCAGTTCTTC
CDR3aa: CAWSQSSYNEQFF

j_gene: TRBJ2-6
v_gene: TRBV6-5
abundance: -
d_gene: TRBD1
CDR3nt: TGTGCCAGCAGACGGGGACAGGGCTTTGGGGCCAACGTCCTGACTTTC
CDR3aa: CASRRGQGFGANVLTF

j_gene: TRBJ2-3
v_gene: TRBV20-1
abundance: -
d_gene: TRBD2
CDR3nt: TGCAGTGCTAGGTCTAGCGGGAGCCCAGATACGCAGTATTTT
CDR3aa: CSARSSGSPDTQYF

j_gene: TRBJ1-2
v_gene: TRBV28
abundance: many
d_gene: TRBD1
CDR3nt: TGTGCCACCGCCCAGGGGGCGGTCAGCTATGGCTACACCTTC
CDR3aa: CATAQGAVSYGYTF

j_gene: TRBJ2-7
v_gene: TRBV6-5
abundance: few
d_gene: -
CDR3nt: TGTGCCAGCAGTTACTCGAGTAGCGCCGCGGGACCATACGAGCAGTACTTC
CDR3aa: CASSYSSSAAGPYEQYF

j_gene: TRBJ1-2
v_gene: TRBV5-1
abundance: many
d_gene: -
CDR3nt: TGCGCCAGCAGCTTCCTCCGGGCAGAAGCTAACTATGGCTACACCTTC
CDR3aa: CASSFLRAEANYGYTF

j_gene: TRBJ1-2
v_gene: TRBV6-2/TRBV6-3
abundance: many
d_gene: -
CDR3nt: TGTGCCAGCGAAACGGCCAACTATGGCTACACCTTC
CDR3aa: CASETANYGYTF

j_gene: TRBJ2-1
v_gene: TRBV4-3
abundance: -
d_gene: -
CDR3nt: TGCGCCAGCAGATCCGGGACCCCCTACAATGAGCAGTTCTTC
CDR3aa: CASRSGTPYNEQFF

j_gene: TRBJ2-7
v_gene: TRBV20-1
abundance: many
d_gene: TRBD2
CDR3nt: TGCAGTGCCAGTAATTGGGCTAGCGGGGGCCTCTACGAGCAGTACTTC
CDR3aa: CSASNWASGGLYEQYF

j_gene: TRBJ1-1
v_gene: TRBV20-1
abundance: -
d_gene: -
CDR3nt: TGCAGTGCTAGAGCCCGTCGGCGGGCTTTCTTT
CDR3aa: CSARARRRAFF

j_gene: TRBJ1-2
v_gene: TRBV2
abundance: -
d_gene: TRBD1
CDR3nt: TGTGCCAGCAGGTCCGACAGGGGACCCTTTACTAACTATGGCTACACCTTC
CDR3aa: CASRSDRGPFTNYGYTF

j_gene: TRBJ2-1
v_gene: TRBV5-1
abundance: -
d_gene: -
CDR3nt: TGCGCCAACGGCCCCATCCGTTTCAATGAGCAGTTCTTC
CDR3aa: CANGPIRFNEQFF

j_gene: TRBJ2-1
v_gene: TRBV20-1
abundance: -
d_gene: -
CDR3nt: TGCAGTGCTAAGGATTCGCCCTCCAATGAGCAGTTCTTC
CDR3aa: CSAKDSPSNEQFF